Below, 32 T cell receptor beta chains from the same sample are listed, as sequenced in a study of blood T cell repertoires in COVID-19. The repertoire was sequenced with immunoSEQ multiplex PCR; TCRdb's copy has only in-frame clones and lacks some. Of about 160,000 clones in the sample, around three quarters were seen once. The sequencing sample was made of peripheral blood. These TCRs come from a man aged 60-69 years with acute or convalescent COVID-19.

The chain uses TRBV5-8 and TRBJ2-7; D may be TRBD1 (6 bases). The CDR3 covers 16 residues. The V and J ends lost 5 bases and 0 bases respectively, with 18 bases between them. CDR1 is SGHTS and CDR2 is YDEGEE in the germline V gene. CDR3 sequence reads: CASRPGTRKFSYEQYF. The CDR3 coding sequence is TGTGCCAGCAGACCCGGGACAAGAAAATTCTCCTACGAGCAGTACTTC.

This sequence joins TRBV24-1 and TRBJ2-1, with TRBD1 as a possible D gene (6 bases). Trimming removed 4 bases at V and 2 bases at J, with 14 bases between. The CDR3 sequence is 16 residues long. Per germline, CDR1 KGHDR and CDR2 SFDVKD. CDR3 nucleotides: TGTGCCACCAGTGACGTACAGGGCTTGACCTACAATGAGCAGTTCTTC. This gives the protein CATSDVQGLTYNEQFF.

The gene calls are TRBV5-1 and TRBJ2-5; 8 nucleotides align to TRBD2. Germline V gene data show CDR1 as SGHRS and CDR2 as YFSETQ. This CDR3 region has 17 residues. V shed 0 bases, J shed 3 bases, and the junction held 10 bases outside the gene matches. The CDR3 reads CASSLEGTRAPKETQYF. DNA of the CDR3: TGCGCCAGCAGCTTGGAAGGGACTAGGGCACCAAAAGAGACCCAGTACTTC.

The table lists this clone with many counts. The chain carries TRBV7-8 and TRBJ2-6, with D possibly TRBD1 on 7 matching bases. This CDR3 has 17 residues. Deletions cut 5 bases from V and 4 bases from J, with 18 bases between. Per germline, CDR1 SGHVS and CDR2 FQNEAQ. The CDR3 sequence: CASSPPLRDRGANVLTF. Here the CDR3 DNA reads TGTGCCAGCAGCCCACCACTGCGGGACAGAGGGGCCAACGTCCTGACTTTC.

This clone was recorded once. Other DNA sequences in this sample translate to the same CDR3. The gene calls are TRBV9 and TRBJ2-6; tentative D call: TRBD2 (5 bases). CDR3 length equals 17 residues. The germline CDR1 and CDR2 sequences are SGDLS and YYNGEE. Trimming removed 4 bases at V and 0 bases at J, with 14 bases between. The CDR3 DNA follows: TGTGCCAGCAGCCCGCGCGAGGGAGACTCTGGGGCCAACGTCCTGACTTTC. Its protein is CASSPREGDSGANVLTF.

The CDR3 DNA sequence: TGTGCCAGCAGTTTGTATCGTAGACAGGGGAACTCCTACGAGCAGTACTTC. Translated, it gives CASSLYRRQGNSYEQYF. The chain couples TRBV6-2 or TRBV6-3 to TRBJ2-7, with 8 bases aligning to TRBD1. CDR3 size: 17 residues. CDR1 is MNHEY, CDR2 SVGEGT, per germline. Trimming cost V 4 bases and J 0 bases; bases outside gene matches: 11.

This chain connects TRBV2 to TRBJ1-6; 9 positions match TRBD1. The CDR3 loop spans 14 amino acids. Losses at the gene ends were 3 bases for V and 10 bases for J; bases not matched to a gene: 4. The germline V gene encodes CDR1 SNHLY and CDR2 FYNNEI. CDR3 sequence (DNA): TGTGCCAGCAGTGAGGGGACAGGGAGATCACCCCTCCACTTT. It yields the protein CASSEGTGRSPLHF. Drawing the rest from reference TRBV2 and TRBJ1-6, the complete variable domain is EPEVTQTPSHQVTQMGQEVILRCVPISNHLYFYWYRQILGQKVEFLVSFYNNEISEKSEIFDDQFSVERPDGSNFTLKIRSTKLEDSAMYFCASSEGTGRSPLHFGNGTRLTVT.

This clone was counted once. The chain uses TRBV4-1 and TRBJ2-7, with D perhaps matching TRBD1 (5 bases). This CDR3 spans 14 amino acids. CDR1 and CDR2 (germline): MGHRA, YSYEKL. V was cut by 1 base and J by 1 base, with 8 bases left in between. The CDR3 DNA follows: TGCGCCAGCAGCCAAGTACAGGATTCCTACGAGCAGTACTTC. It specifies CASSQVQDSYEQYF.

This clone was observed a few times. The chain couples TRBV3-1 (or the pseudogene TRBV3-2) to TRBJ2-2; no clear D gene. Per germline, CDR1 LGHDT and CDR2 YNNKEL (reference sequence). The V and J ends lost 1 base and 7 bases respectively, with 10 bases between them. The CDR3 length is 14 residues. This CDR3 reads CASSQAGRDGELFF. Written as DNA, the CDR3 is TGTGCCAGCAGCCAAGCTGGTAGAGACGGGGAGCTGTTTTTT.

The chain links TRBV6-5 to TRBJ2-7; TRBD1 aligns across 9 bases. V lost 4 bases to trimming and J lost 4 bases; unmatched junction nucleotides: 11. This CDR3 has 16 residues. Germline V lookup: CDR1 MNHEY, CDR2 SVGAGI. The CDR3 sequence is CASSSYPGQGFYEQYF. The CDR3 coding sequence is TGTGCCAGCAGTTCCTACCCGGGACAGGGTTTTTACGAGCAGTACTTC.

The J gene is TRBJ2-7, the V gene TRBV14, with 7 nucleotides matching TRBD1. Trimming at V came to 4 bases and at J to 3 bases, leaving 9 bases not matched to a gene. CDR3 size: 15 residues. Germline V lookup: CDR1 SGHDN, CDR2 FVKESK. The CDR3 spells CASSLALQGNYEQYF. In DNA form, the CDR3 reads TGTGCCAGCAGCCTAGCATTACAGGGGAACTACGAGCAGTACTTC. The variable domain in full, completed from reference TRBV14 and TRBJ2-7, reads EAGVTQFPSHSVIEKGQTVTLRCDPISGHDNLYWYRRVMGKEIKFLLHFVKESKQDESGMPNNRFLAERTGGTYSTLKVQPAELEDSGVYFCASSLALQGNYEQYFGPGTRLTVT.

CDR3 sequence: CASSIGGDEKLFF. CDR3 nucleotide sequence: TGTGCCAGTAGTATCGGTGGAGATGAAAAACTGTTTTTT. V usage is TRBV19 and J usage is TRBJ1-4; D gene unclear. This CDR3 is 13 amino acids long. Trimming pared 3 bases from V and 6 bases from J, leaving 8 bases between. Germline loops: CDR1 LNHDA, CDR2 SQIVND (reference sequence). The whole variable domain, filled in from reference TRBV19 and TRBJ1-4, reads DGGITQSPKYLFRKEGQNVTLSCEQNLNHDAMYWYRQDPGQGLRLIYYSQIVNDFQKGDIAEGYSVSREKKESFPLTVTSAQKNPTAFYLCASSIGGDEKLFFGSGTQLSVL.

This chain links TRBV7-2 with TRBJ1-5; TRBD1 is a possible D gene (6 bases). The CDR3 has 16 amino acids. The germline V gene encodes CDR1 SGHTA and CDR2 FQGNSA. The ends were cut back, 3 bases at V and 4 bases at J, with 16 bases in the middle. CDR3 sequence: CASSFQTGKRNQPQHF. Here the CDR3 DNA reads TGTGCCAGCAGCTTCCAAACAGGGAAGCGGAATCAGCCCCAGCATTTT.

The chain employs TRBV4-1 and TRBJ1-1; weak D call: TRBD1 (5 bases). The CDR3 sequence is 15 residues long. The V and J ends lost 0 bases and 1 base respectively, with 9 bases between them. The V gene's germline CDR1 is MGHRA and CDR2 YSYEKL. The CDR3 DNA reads TGCGCCAGCAGCCAAGATGGAAGGGGGAACACTGAAGCTTTCTTT. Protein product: CASSQDGRGNTEAFF.

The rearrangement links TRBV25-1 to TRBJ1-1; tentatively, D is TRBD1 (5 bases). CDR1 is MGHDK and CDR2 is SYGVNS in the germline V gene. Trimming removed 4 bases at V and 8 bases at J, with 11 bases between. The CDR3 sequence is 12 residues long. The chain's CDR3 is CASSAGGIEAFF. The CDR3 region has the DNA TGTGCCAGCAGTGCCGGGGGGATAGAAGCTTTCTTT.

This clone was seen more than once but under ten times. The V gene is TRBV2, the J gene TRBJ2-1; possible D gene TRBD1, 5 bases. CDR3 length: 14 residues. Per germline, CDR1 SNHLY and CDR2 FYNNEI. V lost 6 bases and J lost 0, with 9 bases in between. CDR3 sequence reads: CASRRGDSYNEQFF. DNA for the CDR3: TGTGCCAGCAGAAGGGGTGACTCCTACAATGAGCAGTTCTTC.

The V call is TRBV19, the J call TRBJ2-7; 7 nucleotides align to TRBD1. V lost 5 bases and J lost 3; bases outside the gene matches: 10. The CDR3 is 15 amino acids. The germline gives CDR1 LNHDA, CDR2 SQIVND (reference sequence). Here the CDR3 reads CASSVAGTDGYEQYF. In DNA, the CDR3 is TGTGCCAGTAGTGTTGCCGGGACAGACGGCTACGAGCAGTACTTC.

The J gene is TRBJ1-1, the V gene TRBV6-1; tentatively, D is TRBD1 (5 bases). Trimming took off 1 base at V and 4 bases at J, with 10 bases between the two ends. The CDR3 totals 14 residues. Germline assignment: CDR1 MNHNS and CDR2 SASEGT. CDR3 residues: CASSEVRDTTEAFF. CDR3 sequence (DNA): TGTGCCAGCAGTGAAGTCAGGGATACCACTGAAGCTTTCTTT.

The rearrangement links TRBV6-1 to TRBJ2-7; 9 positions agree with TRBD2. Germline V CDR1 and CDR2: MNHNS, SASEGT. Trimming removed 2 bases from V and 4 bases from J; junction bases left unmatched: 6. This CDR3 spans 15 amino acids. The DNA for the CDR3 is TGTGCCAGCAGTGAATCGCGGGGGGGCGGGTACGAGCAGTACTTC. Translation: CASSESRGGGYEQYF.

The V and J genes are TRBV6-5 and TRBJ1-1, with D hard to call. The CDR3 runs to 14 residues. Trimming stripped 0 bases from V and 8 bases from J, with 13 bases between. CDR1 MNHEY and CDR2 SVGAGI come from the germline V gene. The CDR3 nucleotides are TGTGCCAGCAGTTACTCGAATGTCCAGTTCGAAGCTTTCTTT. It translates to CASSYSNVQFEAFF.

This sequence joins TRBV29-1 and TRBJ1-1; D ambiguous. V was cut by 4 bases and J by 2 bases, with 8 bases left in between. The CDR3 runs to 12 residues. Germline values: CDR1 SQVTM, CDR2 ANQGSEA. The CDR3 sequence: CSVGGFNTEAFF. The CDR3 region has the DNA TGCAGCGTTGGCGGGTTTAACACTGAAGCTTTCTTT.

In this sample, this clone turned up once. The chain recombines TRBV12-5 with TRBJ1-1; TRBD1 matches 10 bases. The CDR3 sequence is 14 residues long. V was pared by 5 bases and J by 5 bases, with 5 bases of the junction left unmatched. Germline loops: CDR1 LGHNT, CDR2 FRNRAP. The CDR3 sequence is CASGPRTGGTEAFF. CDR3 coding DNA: TGTGCTAGTGGTCCCCGGACAGGGGGGACTGAAGCTTTCTTT.

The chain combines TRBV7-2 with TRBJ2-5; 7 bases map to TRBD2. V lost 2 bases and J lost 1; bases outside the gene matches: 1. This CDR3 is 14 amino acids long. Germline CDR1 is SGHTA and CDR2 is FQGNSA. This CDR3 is CASSLQRGQETQYF. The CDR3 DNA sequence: TGTGCCAGCAGCTTACAGCGGGGCCAAGAGACCCAGTACTTC.

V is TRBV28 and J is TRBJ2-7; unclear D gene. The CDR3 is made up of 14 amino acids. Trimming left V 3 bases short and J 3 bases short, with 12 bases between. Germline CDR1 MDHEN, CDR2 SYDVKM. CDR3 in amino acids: CASSFGRSYYEQYF. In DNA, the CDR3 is TGTGCCAGCAGTTTCGGTAGGAGCTACTACGAGCAGTACTTC. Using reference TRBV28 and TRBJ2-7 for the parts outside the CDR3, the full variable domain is DVKVTQSSRYLVKRTGEKVFLECVQDMDHENMFWYRQDPGLGLRLIYFSYDVKMKEKGDIPEGYSVSREKKERFSLILESASTNQTSMYLCASSFGRSYYEQYFGPGTRLTVT.

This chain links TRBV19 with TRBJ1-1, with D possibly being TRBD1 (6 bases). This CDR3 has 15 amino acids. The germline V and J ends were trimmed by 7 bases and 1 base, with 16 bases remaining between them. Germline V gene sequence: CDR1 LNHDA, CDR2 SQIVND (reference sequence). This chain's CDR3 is CASTNPRGGNTEAFF. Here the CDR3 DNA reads TGTGCCAGTACCAACCCCAGGGGCGGGAACACTGAAGCTTTCTTT.

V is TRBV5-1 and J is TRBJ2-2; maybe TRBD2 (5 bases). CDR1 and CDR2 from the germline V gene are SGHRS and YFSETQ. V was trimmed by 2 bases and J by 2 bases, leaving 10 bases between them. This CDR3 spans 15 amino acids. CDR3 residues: CASSLTGRNTGELFF. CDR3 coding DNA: TGCGCCAGCAGCTTAACGGGGAGAAACACCGGGGAGCTGTTTTTT.

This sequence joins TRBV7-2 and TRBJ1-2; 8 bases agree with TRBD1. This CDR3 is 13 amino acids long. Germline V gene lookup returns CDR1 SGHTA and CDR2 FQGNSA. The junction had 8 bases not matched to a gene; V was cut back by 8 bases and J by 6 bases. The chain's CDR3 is CASSQGAMNGYTF. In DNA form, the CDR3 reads TGTGCCAGCTCCCAGGGGGCAATGAATGGCTACACCTTC.

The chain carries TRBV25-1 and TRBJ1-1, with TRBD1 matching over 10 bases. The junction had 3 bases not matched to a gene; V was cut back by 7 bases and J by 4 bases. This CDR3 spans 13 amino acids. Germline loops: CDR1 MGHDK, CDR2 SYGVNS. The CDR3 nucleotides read TGTGCCAGCAAAGGACAGGGGGGCACTGAAGCTTTCTTT. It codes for CASKGQGGTEAFF.

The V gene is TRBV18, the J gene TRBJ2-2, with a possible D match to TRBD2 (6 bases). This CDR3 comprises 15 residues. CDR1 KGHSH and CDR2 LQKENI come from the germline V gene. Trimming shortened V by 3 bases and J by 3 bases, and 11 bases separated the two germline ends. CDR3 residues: CASSPAGGDTGELFF. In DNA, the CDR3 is TGTGCCAGCTCACCTGCCGGCGGGGACACCGGGGAGCTGTTTTTT.

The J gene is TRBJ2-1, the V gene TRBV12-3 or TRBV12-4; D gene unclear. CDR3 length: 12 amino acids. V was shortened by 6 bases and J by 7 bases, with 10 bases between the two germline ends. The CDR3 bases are TGTGCCAGCAGCATACCTCGGAATGAGCAGTTCTTC. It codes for CASSIPRNEQFF.

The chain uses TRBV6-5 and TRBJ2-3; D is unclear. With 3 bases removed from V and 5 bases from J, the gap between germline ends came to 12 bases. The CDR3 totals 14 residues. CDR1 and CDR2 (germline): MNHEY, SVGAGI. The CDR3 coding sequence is TGTGCCAGCAGTTATTACCCGAAGCGAGATACGCAGTATTTT. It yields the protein CASSYYPKRDTQYF.

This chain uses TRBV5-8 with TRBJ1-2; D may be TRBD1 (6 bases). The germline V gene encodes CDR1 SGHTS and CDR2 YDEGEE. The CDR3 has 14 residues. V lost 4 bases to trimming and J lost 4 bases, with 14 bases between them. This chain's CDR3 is CASSPPGETYGYTF. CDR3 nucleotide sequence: TGTGCCAGCAGCCCCCCAGGGGAGACCTATGGCTACACCTTC.